This T cell receptor beta chain came from a study of regulatory T cells in long-lasting Graves disease. With iRepertoire HTBI primers and Arm-PCR of CDR3 regions, TCR beta libraries were built. A single record per CDR3 protein comes from TCRdb applying MiXCR to the multiplex PCR reads. The table lists approximately 400,000 distinct CDR3 sequences, 14% to 15% of them singletons. This clonotype came up many times. The sample's time point: newly diagnosed GD, antithyroid drugs for less than 3 months. PBMC-extracted RNA yielded the TCR library. The J segment lost 2 bases and the V segment lost 3 bases, leaving 5 bases of the junction unmatched. The CDR3 loop spans 15 amino acids. Germline-derived CDR1 and CDR2 are MNHEY and SMNVEV (reference sequence). The same data also contributed to another study, on T cells in Graves' hyperthyroidism and ophthalmopathy.

The chain has TRBV27 and TRBJ2-7; TRBD2 matches 9 bases. The sequence came from a woman aged 25 to 39 with Graves disease. The material sequenced was peripheral blood mononuclear cells (PBMCs), taken at new diagnosis, from a patient treated with antithyroid drugs. Here the CDR3 reads CASSFGGRAPYEQYF. The CDR3 coding sequence is TGTGCCAGCAGTTTCGGCGGGAGGGCCCCCTACGAGCAGTACTTC.